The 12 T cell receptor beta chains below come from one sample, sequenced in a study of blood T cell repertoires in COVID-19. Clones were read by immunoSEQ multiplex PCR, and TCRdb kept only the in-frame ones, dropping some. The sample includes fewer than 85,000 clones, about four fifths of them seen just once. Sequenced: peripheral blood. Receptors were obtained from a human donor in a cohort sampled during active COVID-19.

CDR3 coding DNA: TGTGCCACCAGAGACAGGGGGAGAACTGAAGCTTTCTTT. Amino acids: CATRDRGRTEAFF. The chain has TRBV24-1 and TRBJ1-1, with 9 nucleotides matching TRBD1. After removal of 7 bases from V and 5 bases from J, the junction contained 4 bases not matched to a gene. Germline V lookup: CDR1 KGHDR, CDR2 SFDVKD. This CDR3 region has 13 residues.

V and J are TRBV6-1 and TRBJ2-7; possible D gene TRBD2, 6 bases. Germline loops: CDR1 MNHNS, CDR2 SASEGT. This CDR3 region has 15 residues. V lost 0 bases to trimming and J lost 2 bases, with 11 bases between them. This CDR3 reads CASSEAGGGTYEQYF. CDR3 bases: TGTGCCAGCAGTGAAGCGGGCGGCGGGACCTACGAGCAGTACTTC.

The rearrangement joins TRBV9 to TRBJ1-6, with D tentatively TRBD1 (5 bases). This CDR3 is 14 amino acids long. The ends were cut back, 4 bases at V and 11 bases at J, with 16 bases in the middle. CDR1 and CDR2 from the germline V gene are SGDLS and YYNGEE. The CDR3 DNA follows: TGTGCCAGCAGCACCAGACAGTCATCGGCACCCCTCCACTTT. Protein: CASSTRQSSAPLHF.

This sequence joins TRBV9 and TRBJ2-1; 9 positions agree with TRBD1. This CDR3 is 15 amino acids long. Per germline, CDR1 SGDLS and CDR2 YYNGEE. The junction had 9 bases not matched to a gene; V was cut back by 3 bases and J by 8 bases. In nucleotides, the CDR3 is TGTGCCAGCAGCGATCGGACAGGGGTGTTGGATGAGCAGTTCTTC. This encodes CASSDRTGVLDEQFF.

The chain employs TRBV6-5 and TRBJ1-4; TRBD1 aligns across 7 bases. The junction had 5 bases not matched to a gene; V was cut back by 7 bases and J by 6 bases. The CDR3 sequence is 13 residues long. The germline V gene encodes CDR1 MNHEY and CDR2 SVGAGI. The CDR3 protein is CASTTGVHEKLFF. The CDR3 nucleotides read TGTGCCAGCACCACAGGGGTGCATGAAAAACTGTTTTTT.

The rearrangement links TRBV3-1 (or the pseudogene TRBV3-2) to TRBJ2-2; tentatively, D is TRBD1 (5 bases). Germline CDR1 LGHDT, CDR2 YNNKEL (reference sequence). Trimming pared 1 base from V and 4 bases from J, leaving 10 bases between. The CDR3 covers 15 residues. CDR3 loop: CASSQAGLGTGELFF. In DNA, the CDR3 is TGTGCCAGCAGCCAAGCAGGGCTTGGCACCGGGGAGCTGTTTTTT.

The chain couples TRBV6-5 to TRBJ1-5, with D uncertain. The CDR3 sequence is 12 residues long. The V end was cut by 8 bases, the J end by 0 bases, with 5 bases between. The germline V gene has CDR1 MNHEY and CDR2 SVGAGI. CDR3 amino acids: CASPDSNQPQHF. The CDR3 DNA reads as TGTGCCAGCCCAGATAGCAATCAGCCCCAGCATTTT.

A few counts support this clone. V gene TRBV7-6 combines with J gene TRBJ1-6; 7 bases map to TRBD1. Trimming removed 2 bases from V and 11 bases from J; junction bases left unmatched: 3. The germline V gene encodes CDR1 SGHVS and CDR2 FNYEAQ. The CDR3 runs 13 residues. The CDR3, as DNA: TGTGCCAGCAGCTTACAGGGGGTCCCACCCCTCCACTTT. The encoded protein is CASSLQGVPPLHF.

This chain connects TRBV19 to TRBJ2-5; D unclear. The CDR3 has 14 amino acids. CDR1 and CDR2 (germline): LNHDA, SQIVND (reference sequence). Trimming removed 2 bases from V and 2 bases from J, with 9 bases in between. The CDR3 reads CASSIRRRQETQYF. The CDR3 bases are TGTGCCAGTAGTATACGACGGAGACAAGAGACCCAGTACTTC.

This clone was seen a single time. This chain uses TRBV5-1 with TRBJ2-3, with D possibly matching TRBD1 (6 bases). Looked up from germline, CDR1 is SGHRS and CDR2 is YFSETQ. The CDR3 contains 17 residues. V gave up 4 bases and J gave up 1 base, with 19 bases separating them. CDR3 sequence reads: CASSPVTAGAGTDTQYF. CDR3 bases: TGCGCCAGCAGCCCCGTCACGGCAGGGGCAGGCACAGATACGCAGTATTTT.

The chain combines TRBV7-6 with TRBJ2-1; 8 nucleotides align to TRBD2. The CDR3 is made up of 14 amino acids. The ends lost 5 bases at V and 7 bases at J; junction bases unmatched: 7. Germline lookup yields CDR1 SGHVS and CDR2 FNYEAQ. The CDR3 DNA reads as TGTGCCAGCAGCCCCCCCGGGGGGGAAAATGAGCAGTTCTTC. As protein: CASSPPGGENEQFF.

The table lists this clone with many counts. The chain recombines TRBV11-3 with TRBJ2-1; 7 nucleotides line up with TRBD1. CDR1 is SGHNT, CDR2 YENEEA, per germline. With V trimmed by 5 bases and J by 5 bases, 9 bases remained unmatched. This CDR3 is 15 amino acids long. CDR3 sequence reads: CASSPGGAIDNEQFF. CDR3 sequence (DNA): TGTGCCAGCAGCCCAGGGGGAGCGATCGACAATGAGCAGTTCTTC.